A single sample gave rise to the 26 T cell receptor beta chains below, sequenced in a study of radiotherapy plus CTLA-4 blockade in lung cancer (dated by TCRdb to between 2017 and 2018). To prepare the library, the immunoSEQ multiplex PCR assay was applied. This is the immuneACCESS table as TCRdb keeps it, with only in-frame sequences that have V and J called. A part of the clones is gone; compared with another copy, unresolved V genes explain less than half, and the rest is unexplained. Counted in this sample were tens of thousands of clones; 84% of them appeared once. The top ten hold more than 4% of the sample. This sample comprised peripheral blood, obtained from a patient treated with radiotherapy plus ipilimumab. These receptors all come from a human donor with non-small cell lung cancer whose response to radiotherapy plus ipilimumab could not be evaluated.

The J gene is TRBJ2-6, the V gene TRBV19; D uncertain. V lost 3 bases, J lost 0 bases, and 15 bases lay in between. The CDR3 sequence is 18 residues long. The germline V gene has CDR1 LNHDA and CDR2 SQIVND (reference sequence). The CDR3 sequence is CASSILAESPSGANVLTF. DNA for the CDR3: TGTGCCAGTAGTATTTTGGCGGAATCCCCCTCTGGGGCCAACGTCCTGACTTTC. Combining the CDR3 with reference TRBV19 and TRBJ2-6 gives the whole variable domain DGGITQSPKYLFRKEGQNVTLSCEQNLNHDAMYWYRQDPGQGLRLIYYSQIVNDFQKGDIAEGYSVSREKKESFPLTVTSAQKNPTAFYLCASSILAESPSGANVLTFGAGSRLTVL.

The chain has TRBV10-3 and TRBJ1-2; TRBD1 matches 8 bases. V was pared by 0 bases and J by 7 bases, with 13 bases of the junction left unmatched. Germline V gene data show CDR1 as ENHRY and CDR2 as SYGVKD. The CDR3 covers 17 residues. The CDR3 here is CAISESPGQGGFSGYTF. Here the CDR3 DNA reads TGTGCCATCAGTGAGTCGCCAGGACAGGGTGGATTTAGTGGCTACACCTTC.

The chain employs TRBV18 and TRBJ2-7; TRBD1 matches at 10 bases. Germline V CDR1 and CDR2: KGHSH, LQKENI. This CDR3 is 14 amino acids long. The V and J ends lost 6 bases and 2 bases, in that order; junction bases with no gene match: 4. The CDR3 DNA sequence: TGTGCCAGCTCGTCGACAGGGGGCCCCTACGAGCAGTACTTC. Its protein product is CASSSTGGPYEQYF.

This clone was counted between two and nine times. V gene TRBV11-2 combines with J gene TRBJ2-1, with 7 nucleotides matching TRBD2. Germline V gene lookup returns CDR1 SGHAT and CDR2 FQNNGV. The V and J ends lost 6 bases and 8 bases, in that order; junction bases with no gene match: 19. This CDR3 comprises 17 residues. The CDR3 sequence: CASSPLLGLADLHEQFF. The CDR3 DNA follows: TGTGCCAGCAGTCCCCTCTTGGGGCTAGCGGATTTGCATGAGCAGTTCTTC. Complete variable domain (other parts from reference TRBV11-2 and TRBJ2-1): EAGVAQSPRYKIIEKRQSVAFWCNPISGHATLYWYQQILGQGPKLLIQFQNNGVVDDSQLPKDRFSAERLKGVDSTLKIQPAKLEDSAVYLCASSPLLGLADLHEQFFGPGTRLTVL.

V is TRBV7-6 and J is TRBJ1-2; D possibly corresponds to TRBD1 (6 bases). The CDR3 sequence is 15 residues long. The germline V gene has CDR1 SGHVS and CDR2 FNYEAQ. V was pared by 1 base and J by 0 bases, with 9 bases between. The CDR3 region has the DNA TGTGCCAGCAGCTTAGATAGACAGGCTAACTATGGCTACACCTTC. Amino acids: CASSLDRQANYGYTF.

The chain uses TRBV19 and TRBJ1-2, with no clear D. CDR1 is LNHDA, CDR2 SQIVND, per germline (reference sequence). The CDR3 extends over 14 amino acids. V dropped 3 bases and J dropped 8 bases, with 16 bases sitting between them. CDR3 coding DNA: TGTGCCAGTAGTATCGTGCCGGGGATGAGGGGCTACACCTTC. Amino acids: CASSIVPGMRGYTF.

The chain carries TRBV4-3 and TRBJ2-3, with 9 bases lining up with TRBD2. Trimming removed 0 bases from V and 9 bases from J; junction bases left unmatched: 10. The CDR3 has 16 residues. From germline, CDR1 is LGHNA and CDR2 YSLEER. The CDR3 loop reads CASSQDIAGEGGTQYF. CDR3 bases: TGCGCCAGCAGCCAAGATATAGCGGGAGAGGGCGGGACGCAGTATTTT.

The genes are TRBV5-6 and TRBJ2-7, with D possibly TRBD2 on 6 matching bases. CDR1 and CDR2 (germline): SGHDT, YYEEEE. The V gene lost 3 bases and the J gene lost 4 bases, with 14 bases spanning the gap. The CDR3 consists of 14 residues. CDR3 DNA: TGTGCCAGCAGCTCCACTGGGACTGCTTACGAGCAGTACTTC. This sequence encodes CASSSTGTAYEQYF.

This clone has more than one count but fewer than ten. This sequence joins TRBV2 and TRBJ2-1; D is possibly TRBD2 (6 bases). Trimming shortened V by 0 bases and J by 6 bases, and 15 bases separated the two germline ends. CDR1 is SNHLY, CDR2 FYNNEI, per germline. The CDR3 sequence is 16 residues long. DNA of the CDR3: TGTGCCAGCAGTGAAGCGCGGGGATTGTCGGGCAATGAGCAGTTCTTC. It encodes CASSEARGLSGNEQFF.

This chain links TRBV14 with TRBJ2-7; 10 positions match TRBD2. This CDR3 contains 15 residues. The V and J ends lost 5 bases and 1 base, in that order; junction bases with no gene match: 5. Germline V CDR1 and CDR2: SGHDN, FVKESK. Here the CDR3 reads CASSVIAGGSYEQYF. CDR3 bases: TGTGCCAGCAGCGTTATAGCGGGAGGATCCTACGAGCAGTACTTC.

The chain recombines TRBV11-2 with TRBJ2-3; D perhaps matches TRBD2 (5 bases). The CDR3 sequence is 15 residues long. Trimming left V 4 bases short and J 0 bases short, with 11 bases between. Germline CDR1 SGHAT, CDR2 FQNNGV. The CDR3 nucleotides read TGTGCCAGCAGCTCCCCAGCGGTGAGCACAGATACGCAGTATTTT. It encodes CASSSPAVSTDTQYF.

The chain couples TRBV18 to TRBJ2-3; unclear D gene. This CDR3 region has 13 residues. Trimming took off 5 bases at V and 4 bases at J, with 10 bases between the two ends. The germline V gene has CDR1 KGHSH and CDR2 LQKENI. The CDR3 reads CASSFTAADTQYF. The CDR3 DNA reads as TGTGCCAGCTCATTCACGGCGGCAGATACGCAGTATTTT.

This chain connects TRBV28 to TRBJ1-1, with D possibly matching TRBD1 (6 bases). The CDR3 extends over 14 amino acids. The germline V and J ends were trimmed by 6 bases and 6 bases, with 17 bases remaining between them. In germline, CDR1 is MDHEN, CDR2 SYDVKM. The CDR3 nucleotides read TGTGCCAGCAGCTTAACAGGGTCCCTCTCTGAAGCTTTCTTT. It encodes CASSLTGSLSEAFF.

This rearrangement joins TRBV2 to TRBJ1-1; possible D gene TRBD1, 5 bases. There are 11 residues in the CDR3. The germline V gene has CDR1 SNHLY and CDR2 FYNNEI. V was clipped by 1 base and J by 8 bases, with 5 bases between them. CDR3 loop: CASSEGTEAFF. In DNA form, the CDR3 reads TGTGCCAGCAGTGAAGGGACAGAAGCTTTCTTT.

The V and J genes are TRBV19 and TRBJ2-2; a possible D gene is TRBD1 (6 bases). Germline V gene lookup returns CDR1 LNHDA and CDR2 SQIVND (reference sequence). V shed 5 bases and J shed 0 bases, with 7 bases lying between them. The CDR3 length is 14 residues. For the CDR3, the DNA is TGTGCCAGTAGTTGGACAGCGAACACCGGGGAGCTGTTTTTT. Its translation is CASSWTANTGELFF.

The J gene is TRBJ2-7, the V gene TRBV29-1; TRBD2 matches at 9 bases. V was clipped by 2 bases and J by 6 bases; unmatched bases: 5. The CDR3 sequence is 13 residues long. Per germline, CDR1 SQVTM and CDR2 ANQGSEA. The CDR3 DNA reads as TGCAGCGTTGAAAGTAATAGCGGGAGCGAGCAGTACTTC. Residues: CSVESNSGSEQYF.

The chain employs TRBV19 and TRBJ2-1, with TRBD2 matching 7 bases. CDR3 length: 14 residues. V was pared by 4 bases and J by 9 bases, with 9 bases of the junction left unmatched. CDR1 and CDR2 from the germline V gene are LNHDA and SQIVND (reference sequence). CDR3 protein: CASSTGGGSAEQFF. The CDR3 region has the DNA TGTGCCAGTAGTACGGGCGGCGGGAGTGCTGAGCAGTTCTTC.

The chain carries TRBV29-1 and TRBJ2-1, with D maybe TRBD2 (6 bases). The CDR3 loop spans 17 amino acids. V gave up 3 bases and J gave up 1 base, with 19 bases separating them. Per germline, CDR1 SQVTM and CDR2 ANQGSEA. As DNA, the CDR3 is TGCAGCGTTGAGACCCCGACTAGTCCCTCATCCTACAATGAGCAGTTCTTC. Translated: CSVETPTSPSSYNEQFF.

Remarks on this clone: Its ends do not fully match the called genes, so a read error is possible. The rearrangement joins TRBV7-7 to TRBJ2-2; a weak D match, TRBD2 (5 bases). The germline CDR1 and CDR2 sequences are SSHAT and FNYEAQ (reference sequence). CDR3 length equals 16 residues. CDR3 nucleotide sequence: TGTGCTAGCAGCTTAGCGCGAGATAGGAACACCGGGGAGCTGTTTTTT. Its translation is CASSLARDRNTGELFF.

The genes are TRBV19 and TRBJ2-1; the D is unclear. The CDR3 is made up of 12 amino acids. Germline CDR1 LNHDA, CDR2 SQIVND (reference sequence). V lost 7 bases and J 7 bases, leaving 11 bases between the germline ends. DNA of the CDR3: TGTGCCAGTACCTCCCTTCGGAATGAGCAGTTCTTC. This codes for CASTSLRNEQFF.

V usage is TRBV11-1 and J usage is TRBJ2-7; TRBD1 agrees at 7 bases. Losses at the gene ends were 7 bases for V and 0 bases for J; bases not matched to a gene: 6. This CDR3 is 14 amino acids long. The germline CDR1 and CDR2 sequences are SGHAT and FQDESV (reference sequence). In nucleotides, the CDR3 is TGTGCCAGCAATCCGGGACAGAGCTCCTACGAGCAGTACTTC. It translates to CASNPGQSSYEQYF.

The genes are TRBV6-5 and TRBJ2-7; D possibly corresponds to TRBD2 (5 bases). CDR1 and CDR2 (germline): MNHEY, SVGAGI. The CDR3 extends over 14 amino acids. Trimming removed 0 bases at V and 6 bases at J, with 12 bases between. This CDR3 reads CASSYSRRAVEQYF. The CDR3 DNA reads as TGTGCCAGCAGTTACTCGAGGCGGGCGGTCGAGCAGTACTTC.

This chain links TRBV25-1 with TRBJ2-7; 8 nucleotides match TRBD1. J lost 5 bases, V lost 4 bases, and 16 bases had no gene match. Germline V lookup: CDR1 MGHDK, CDR2 SYGVNS. This CDR3 is built from 17 residues. CDR3 nucleotides: TGTGCCAGCAGTGCAAATCCCCGGACAGGGAATCTTCACGAGCAGTACTTC. Protein sequence: CASSANPRTGNLHEQYF.

J is TRBJ2-7 and V is TRBV7-2; 9 bases are shared with TRBD2. The CDR3 totals 16 residues. From germline, CDR1 is SGHTA and CDR2 FQGNSA. V was pared by 5 bases and J by 2 bases, with 10 bases of the junction left unmatched. CDR3 loop: CASSPKSGRSPYEQYF. For the CDR3, the DNA is TGTGCCAGCAGCCCGAAAAGCGGGAGGAGCCCCTACGAGCAGTACTTC.

The J gene is TRBJ1-6, the V gene TRBV9; 8 bases are a match to TRBD1. In germline, CDR1 is SGDLS, CDR2 YYNGEE. This CDR3 spans 17 amino acids. The ends lost 6 bases at V and 3 bases at J; junction bases unmatched: 11. The CDR3 coding sequence is TGTGCCAGCAACCCAGCTCCCGACAGGGGCTATAATTCACCCCTCCACTTT. Protein sequence: CASNPAPDRGYNSPLHF.

V gene TRBV4-1 combines with J gene TRBJ1-5; no firm D call. Trimming removed 1 base at V and 0 bases at J, with 13 bases between. The CDR3 extends over 17 amino acids. From germline, CDR1 is MGHRA and CDR2 YSYEKL. The CDR3: CASSQANFGFSNQPQHF. DNA for the CDR3: TGCGCCAGCAGCCAAGCGAACTTCGGGTTTAGCAATCAGCCCCAGCATTTT.